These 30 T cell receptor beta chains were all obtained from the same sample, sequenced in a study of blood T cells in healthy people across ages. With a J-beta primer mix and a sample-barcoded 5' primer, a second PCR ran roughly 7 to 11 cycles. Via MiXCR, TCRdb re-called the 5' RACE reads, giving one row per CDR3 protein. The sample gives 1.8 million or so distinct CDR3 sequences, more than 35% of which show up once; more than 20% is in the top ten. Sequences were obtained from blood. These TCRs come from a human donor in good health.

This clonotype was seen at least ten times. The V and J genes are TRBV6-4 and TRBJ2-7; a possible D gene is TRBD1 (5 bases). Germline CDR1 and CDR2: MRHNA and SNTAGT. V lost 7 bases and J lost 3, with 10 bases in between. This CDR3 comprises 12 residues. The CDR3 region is CASMGQNYEQYF. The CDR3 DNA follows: TGTGCCAGCATGGGGCAGAACTACGAGCAGTACTTC.

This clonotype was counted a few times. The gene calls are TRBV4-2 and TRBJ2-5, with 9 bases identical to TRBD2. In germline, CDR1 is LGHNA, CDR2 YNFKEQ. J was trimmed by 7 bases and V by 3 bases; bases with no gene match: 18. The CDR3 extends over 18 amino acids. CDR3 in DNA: TGTGCCAGCAGCCACCCGGGGAGCGGGGGGACCTCTCAGGTGACCCAGTACTTC. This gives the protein CASSHPGSGGTSQVTQYF.

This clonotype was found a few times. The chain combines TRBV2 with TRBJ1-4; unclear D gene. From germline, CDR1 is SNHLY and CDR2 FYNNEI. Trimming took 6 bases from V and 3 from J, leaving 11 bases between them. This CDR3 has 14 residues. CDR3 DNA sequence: TGTGCCAGCAGCCTTACTTGGTCTAATGAAAAACTGTTTTTT. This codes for CASSLTWSNEKLFF.

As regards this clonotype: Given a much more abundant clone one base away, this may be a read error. The CDR3 sequence is CASRRTGYEQYF. The DNA for the CDR3 is TGTGCCAGCAGACGGACAGGGTACGAGCAGTACTTC. The chain has TRBV6-5 and TRBJ2-7, with TRBD1 matching 8 bases. CDR1 is MNHEY and CDR2 is SVGAGI in the germline V gene. The CDR3 has 12 amino acids. Trimming took 6 bases from V and 4 from J; bases not matched to a gene: 2.

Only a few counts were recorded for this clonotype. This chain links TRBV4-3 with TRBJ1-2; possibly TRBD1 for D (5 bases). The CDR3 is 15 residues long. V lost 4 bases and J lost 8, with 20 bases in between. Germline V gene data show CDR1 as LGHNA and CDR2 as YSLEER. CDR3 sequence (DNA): TGCGCCAGCAGCCCCGAGACCAGGGTCGCGAGGGGCTACACCTTC. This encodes CASSPETRVARGYTF.

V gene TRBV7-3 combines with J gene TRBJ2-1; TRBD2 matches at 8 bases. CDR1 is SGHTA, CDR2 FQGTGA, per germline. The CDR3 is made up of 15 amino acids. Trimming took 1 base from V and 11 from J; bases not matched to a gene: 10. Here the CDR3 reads CASSLMTSVGGKQFF. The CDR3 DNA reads TGTGCCAGCAGCTTAATGACTAGCGTAGGGGGGAAGCAGTTCTTC.

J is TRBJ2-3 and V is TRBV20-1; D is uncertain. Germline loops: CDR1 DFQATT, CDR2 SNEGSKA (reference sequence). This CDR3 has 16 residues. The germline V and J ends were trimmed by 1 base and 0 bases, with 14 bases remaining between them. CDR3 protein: CSARGFRQASTDTQYF. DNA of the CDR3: TGCAGTGCTAGAGGGTTTCGGCAGGCTAGCACAGATACGCAGTATTTT.

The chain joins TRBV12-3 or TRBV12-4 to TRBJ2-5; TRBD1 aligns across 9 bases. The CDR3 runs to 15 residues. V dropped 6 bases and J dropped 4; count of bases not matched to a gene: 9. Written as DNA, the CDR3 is TGTGCCAGCAGCCAAGACTCGACAGGGGGAGAGACCCAGTACTTC. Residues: CASSQDSTGGETQYF.

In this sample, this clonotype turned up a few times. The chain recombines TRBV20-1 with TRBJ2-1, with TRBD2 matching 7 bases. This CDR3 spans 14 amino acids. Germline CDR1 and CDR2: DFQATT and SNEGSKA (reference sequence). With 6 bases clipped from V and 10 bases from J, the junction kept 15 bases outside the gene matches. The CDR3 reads CSASLIAGSREQFF. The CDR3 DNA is TGCAGTGCCTCCCTAATAGCGGGCTCGAGGGAGCAGTTCTTC.

The CDR3 DNA follows: TGTGCCAGCAGCCCAACCCCCCCTTCCTACGAGCAGTACTTC. It is translated as CASSPTPPSYEQYF. The gene calls are TRBV5-5 and TRBJ2-7; D not resolved. V lost 4 bases and J lost 1, with 12 bases in between. This CDR3 is built from 14 residues. Looked up from germline, CDR1 is SGHKS and CDR2 is YYEKEE (reference sequence).

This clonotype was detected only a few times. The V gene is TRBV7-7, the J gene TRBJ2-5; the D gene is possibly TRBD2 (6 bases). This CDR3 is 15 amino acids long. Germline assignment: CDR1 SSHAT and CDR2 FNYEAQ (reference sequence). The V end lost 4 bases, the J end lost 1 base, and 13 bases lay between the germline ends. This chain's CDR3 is CASSSGTGLQETQYF. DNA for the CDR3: TGTGCCAGCAGCTCCGGGACGGGACTCCAAGAGACCCAGTACTTC.

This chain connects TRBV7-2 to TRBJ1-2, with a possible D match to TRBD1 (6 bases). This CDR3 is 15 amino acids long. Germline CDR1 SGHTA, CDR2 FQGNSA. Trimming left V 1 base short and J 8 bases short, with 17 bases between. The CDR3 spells CASSLDEGGVFGYTF. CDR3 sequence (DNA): TGTGCCAGCAGCTTAGACGAGGGGGGCGTCTTCGGCTACACCTTC.

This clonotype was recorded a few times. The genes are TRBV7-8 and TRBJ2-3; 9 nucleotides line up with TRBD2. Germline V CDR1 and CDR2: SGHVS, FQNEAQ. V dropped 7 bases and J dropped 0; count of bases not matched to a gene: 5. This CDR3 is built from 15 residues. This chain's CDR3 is CASIPLAGSTDTQYF. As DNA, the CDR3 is TGTGCCAGCATCCCCCTAGCGGGGAGCACAGATACGCAGTATTTT.

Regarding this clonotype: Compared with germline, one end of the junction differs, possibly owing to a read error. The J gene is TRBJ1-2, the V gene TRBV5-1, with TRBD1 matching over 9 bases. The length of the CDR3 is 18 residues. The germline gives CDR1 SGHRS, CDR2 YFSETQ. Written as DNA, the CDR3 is TGCGCCAGCAGCCCATCCGGGACAGGGAAGTCCCCCAACTATCGCTACACCTTC. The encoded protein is CASSPSGTGKSPNYRYTF.

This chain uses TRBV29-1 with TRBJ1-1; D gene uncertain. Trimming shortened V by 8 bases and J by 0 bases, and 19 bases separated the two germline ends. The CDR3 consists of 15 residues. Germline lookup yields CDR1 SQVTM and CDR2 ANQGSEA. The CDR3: CSYSRSLHMNTEAFF. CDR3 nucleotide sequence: TGCAGCTACTCCCGGAGCTTACACATGAACACTGAAGCTTTCTTT. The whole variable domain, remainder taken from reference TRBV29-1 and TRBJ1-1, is SAVISQKPSRDICQRGTSLTIQCQVDSQVTMMFWYRQQPGQSLTLIATANQGSEATYESGFVIDKFPISRPNLTFSTLTVSNMSPEDSSIYLCSYSRSLHMNTEAFFGQGTRLTVV.

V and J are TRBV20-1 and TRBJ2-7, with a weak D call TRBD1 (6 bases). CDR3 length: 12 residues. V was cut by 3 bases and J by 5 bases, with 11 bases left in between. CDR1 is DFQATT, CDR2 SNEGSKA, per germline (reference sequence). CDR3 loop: CSASPGQNEQYF. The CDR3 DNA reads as TGCAGTGCTAGCCCCGGACAGAACGAGCAGTACTTC.

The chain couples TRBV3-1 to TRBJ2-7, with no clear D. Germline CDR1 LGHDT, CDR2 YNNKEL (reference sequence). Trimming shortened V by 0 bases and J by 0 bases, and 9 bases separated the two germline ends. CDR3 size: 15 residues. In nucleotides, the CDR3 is TGTGCCAGCAGCCAAGAGAATAGAGGCTCCTACGAGCAGTACTTC. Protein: CASSQENRGSYEQYF.

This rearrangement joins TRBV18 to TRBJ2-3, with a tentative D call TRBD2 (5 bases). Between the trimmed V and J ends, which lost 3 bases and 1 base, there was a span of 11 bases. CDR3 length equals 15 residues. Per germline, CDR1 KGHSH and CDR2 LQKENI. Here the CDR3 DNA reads TGTGCCAGCTCACCTGCGGGCCCTGGCACAGATACGCAGTATTTT. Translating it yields CASSPAGPGTDTQYF.

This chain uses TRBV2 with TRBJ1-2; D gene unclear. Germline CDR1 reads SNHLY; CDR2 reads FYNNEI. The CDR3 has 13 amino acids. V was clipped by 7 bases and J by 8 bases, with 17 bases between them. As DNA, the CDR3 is TGTGCCAGCAACGGGCTCAGAGTAGAGGGCTACACCTTC. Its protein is CASNGLRVEGYTF.

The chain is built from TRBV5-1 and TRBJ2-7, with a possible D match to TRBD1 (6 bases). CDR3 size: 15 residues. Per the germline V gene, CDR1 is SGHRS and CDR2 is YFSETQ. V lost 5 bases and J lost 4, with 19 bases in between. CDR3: CASRPPLGALYEQYF. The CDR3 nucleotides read TGCGCCAGCAGGCCGCCCTTGGGGGCACTGTACGAGCAGTACTTC. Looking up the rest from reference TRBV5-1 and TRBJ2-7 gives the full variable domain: KAGVTQTPRYLIKTRGQQVTLSCSPISGHRSVSWYQQTPGQGLQFLFEYFSETQRNKGNFPGRFSGRQFSNSRSEMNVSTLELGDSALYLCASRPPLGALYEQYFGPGTRLTVT.

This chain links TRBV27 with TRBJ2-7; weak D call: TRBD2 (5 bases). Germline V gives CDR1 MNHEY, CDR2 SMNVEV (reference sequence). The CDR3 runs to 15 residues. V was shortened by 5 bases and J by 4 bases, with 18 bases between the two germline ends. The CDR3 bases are TGTGCCAGCAGTCCCCGTGTTCTAGCCGGTTACGAGCAGTACTTC. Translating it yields CASSPRVLAGYEQYF.

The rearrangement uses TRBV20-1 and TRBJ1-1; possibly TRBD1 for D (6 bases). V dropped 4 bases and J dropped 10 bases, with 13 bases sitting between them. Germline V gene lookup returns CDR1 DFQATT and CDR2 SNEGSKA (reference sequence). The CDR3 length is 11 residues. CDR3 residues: CSAIIGRGAFF. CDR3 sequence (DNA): TGCAGTGCTATTATCGGCAGGGGAGCTTTCTTT.

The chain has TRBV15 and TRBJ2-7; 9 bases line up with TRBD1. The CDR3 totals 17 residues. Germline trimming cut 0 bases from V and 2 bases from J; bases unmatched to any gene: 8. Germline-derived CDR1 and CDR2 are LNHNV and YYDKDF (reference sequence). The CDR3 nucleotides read TGTGCCACCAGCAGAGATCCGGGACAGGGTCTTCCCTACGAGCAGTACTTC. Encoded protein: CATSRDPGQGLPYEQYF.

CDR3 amino acids: CASSPGLAGLYKQYF. The CDR3 nucleotides are TGTGCCAGCAGTCCGGGACTAGCGGGTTTGTACAAGCAGTACTTC. The chain couples TRBV4-2 to TRBJ2-7, with TRBD2 matching over 12 bases. With V trimmed by 6 bases and J by 8 bases, 11 bases remained unmatched. The CDR3 is 15 amino acids. Germline assignment: CDR1 LGHNA and CDR2 YNFKEQ.

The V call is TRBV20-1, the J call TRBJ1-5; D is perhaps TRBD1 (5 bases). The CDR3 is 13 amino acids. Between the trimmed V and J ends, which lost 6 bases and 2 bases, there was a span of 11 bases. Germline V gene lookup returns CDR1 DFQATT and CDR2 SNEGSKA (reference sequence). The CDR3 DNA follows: TGCAGTGCGCACCGGGACGGCAATCAGCCCCAGCATTTT. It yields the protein CSAHRDGNQPQHF.

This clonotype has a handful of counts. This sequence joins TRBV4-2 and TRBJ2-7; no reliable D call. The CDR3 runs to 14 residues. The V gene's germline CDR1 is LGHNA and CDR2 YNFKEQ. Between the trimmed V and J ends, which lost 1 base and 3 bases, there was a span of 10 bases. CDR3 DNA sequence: TGTGCCAGCAGCCAAGGGCGGCCCTACTACGAGCAGTACTTC. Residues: CASSQGRPYYEQYF.

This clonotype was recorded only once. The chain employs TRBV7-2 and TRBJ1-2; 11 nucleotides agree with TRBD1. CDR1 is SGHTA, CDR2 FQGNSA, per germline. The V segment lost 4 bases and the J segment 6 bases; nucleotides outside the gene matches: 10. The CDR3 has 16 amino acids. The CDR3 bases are TGTGCCAGCAGCTCAAGGACAGGGGACAGGGGGAATGGCTACACCTTC. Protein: CASSSRTGDRGNGYTF.

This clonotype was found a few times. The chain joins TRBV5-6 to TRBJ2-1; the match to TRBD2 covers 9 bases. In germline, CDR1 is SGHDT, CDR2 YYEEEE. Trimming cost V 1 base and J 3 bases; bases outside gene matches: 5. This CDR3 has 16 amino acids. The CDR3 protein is CASSLWVAGDYNEQFF. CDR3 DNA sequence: TGTGCCAGCAGCTTGTGGGTAGCGGGGGACTACAATGAGCAGTTCTTC.

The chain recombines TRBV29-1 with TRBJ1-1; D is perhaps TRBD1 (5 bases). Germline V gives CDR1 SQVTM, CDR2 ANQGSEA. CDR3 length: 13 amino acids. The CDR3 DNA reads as TGCAAAGTCAGTACAGGTATTAACACTGAAGCTTTCTTT. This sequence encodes CKVSTGINTEAFF.

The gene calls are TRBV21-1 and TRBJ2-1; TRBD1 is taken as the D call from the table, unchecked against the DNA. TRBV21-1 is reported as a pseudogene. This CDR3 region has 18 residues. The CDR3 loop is CASSKGGGGAREGNEQFF. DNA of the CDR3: TGTGCCAGCAGCAAAGGAGGAGGGGGGGCCAGGGAGGGGAATGAGCAGTTCTTC.